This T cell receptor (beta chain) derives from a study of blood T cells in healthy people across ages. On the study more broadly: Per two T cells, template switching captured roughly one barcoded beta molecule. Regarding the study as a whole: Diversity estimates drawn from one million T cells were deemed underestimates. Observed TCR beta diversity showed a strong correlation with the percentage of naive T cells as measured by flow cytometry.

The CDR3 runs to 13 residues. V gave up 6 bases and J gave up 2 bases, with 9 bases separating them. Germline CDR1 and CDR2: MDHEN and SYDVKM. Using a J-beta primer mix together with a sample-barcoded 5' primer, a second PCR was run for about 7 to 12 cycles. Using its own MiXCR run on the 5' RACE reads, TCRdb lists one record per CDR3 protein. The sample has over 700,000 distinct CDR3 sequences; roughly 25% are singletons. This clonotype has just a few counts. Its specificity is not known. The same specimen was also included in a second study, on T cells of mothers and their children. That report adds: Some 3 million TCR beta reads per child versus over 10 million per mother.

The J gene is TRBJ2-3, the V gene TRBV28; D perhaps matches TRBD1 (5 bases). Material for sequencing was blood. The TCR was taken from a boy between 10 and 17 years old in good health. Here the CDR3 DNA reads TGTGCCAGCAGAGAGACAGTCACAGATACGCAGTATTTT. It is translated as CASRETVTDTQYF. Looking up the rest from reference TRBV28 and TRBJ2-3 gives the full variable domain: DVKVTQSSRYLVKRTGEKVFLECVQDMDHENMFWYRQDPGLGLRLIYFSYDVKMKEKGDIPEGYSVSREKKERFSLILESASTNQTSMYLCASRETVTDTQYFGPGTRLTVL.